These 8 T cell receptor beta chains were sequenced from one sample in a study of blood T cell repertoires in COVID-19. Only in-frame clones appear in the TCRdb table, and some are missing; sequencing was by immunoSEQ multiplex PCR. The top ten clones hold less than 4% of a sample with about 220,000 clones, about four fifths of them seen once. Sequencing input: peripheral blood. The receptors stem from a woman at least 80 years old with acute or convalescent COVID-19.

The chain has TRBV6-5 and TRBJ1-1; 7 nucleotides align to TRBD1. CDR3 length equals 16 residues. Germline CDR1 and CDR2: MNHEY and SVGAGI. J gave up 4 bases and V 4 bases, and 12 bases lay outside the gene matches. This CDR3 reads CASSSLQGRSGTEAFF. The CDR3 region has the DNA TGTGCCAGCAGTTCCCTACAGGGGCGATCGGGCACTGAAGCTTTCTTT.

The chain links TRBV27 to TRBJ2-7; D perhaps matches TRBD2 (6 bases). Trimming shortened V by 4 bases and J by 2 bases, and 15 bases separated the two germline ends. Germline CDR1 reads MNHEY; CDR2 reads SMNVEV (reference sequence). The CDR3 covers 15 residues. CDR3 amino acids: CASSWVAGRPYEQYF. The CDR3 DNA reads TGTGCCAGCAGTTGGGTGGCGGGACGGCCCTACGAGCAGTACTTC.

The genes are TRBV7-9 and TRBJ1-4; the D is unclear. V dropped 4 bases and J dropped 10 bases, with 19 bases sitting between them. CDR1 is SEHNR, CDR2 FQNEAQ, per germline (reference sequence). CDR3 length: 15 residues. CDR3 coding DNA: TGTGCCAGCAGCTCCGACCCCACCCGATCAGGAAAACTGTTTTTT. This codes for CASSSDPTRSGKLFF.

CDR3 region: CASSFGLSGNQPQHF. The DNA for the CDR3 is TGTGCCAGTTCCTTTGGGCTTTCGGGCAATCAGCCCCAGCATTTT. The chain carries TRBV19 and TRBJ1-5; no reliable D call. The CDR3 contains 15 residues. With 8 bases removed from V and 2 bases from J, the gap between germline ends came to 16 bases. Germline CDR1 LNHDA, CDR2 SQIVND (reference sequence). Using reference TRBV19 and TRBJ1-5 for the parts outside the CDR3, the full variable domain is DGGITQSPKYLFRKEGQNVTLSCEQNLNHDAMYWYRQDPGQGLRLIYYSQIVNDFQKGDIAEGYSVSREKKESFPLTVTSAQKNPTAFYLCASSFGLSGNQPQHFGDGTRLSIL.

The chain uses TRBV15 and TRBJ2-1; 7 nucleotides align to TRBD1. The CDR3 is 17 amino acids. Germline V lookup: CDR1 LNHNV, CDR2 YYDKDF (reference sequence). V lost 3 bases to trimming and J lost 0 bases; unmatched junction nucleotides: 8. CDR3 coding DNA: TGTGCCACCAGCAGGGGCCAGGGACAGCCCTCCTACAATGAGCAGTTCTTC. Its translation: CATSRGQGQPSYNEQFF.

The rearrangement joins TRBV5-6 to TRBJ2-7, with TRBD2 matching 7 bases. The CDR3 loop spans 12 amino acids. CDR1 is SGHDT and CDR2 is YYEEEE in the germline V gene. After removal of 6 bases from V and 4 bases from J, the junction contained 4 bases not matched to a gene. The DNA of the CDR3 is TGTGCCAGCACCTCCGGGGGGTACGAGCAGTACTTC. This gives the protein CASTSGGYEQYF.

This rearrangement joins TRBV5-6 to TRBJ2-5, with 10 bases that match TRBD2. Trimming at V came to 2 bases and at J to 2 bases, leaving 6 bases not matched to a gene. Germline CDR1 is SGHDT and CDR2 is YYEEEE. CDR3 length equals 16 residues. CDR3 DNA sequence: TGTGCCAGCAGCTTCCGGCTAGCGGGGGCTCAAGAGACCCAGTACTTC. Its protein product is CASSFRLAGAQETQYF.

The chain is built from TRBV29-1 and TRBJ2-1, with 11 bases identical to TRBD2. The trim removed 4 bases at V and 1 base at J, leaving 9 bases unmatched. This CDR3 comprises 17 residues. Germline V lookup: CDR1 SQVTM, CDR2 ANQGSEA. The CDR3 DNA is TGCAGCGTTGTTGGACTAGCGGGTTCCTCATCCTACAATGAGCAGTTCTTC. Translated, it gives CSVVGLAGSSSYNEQFF.